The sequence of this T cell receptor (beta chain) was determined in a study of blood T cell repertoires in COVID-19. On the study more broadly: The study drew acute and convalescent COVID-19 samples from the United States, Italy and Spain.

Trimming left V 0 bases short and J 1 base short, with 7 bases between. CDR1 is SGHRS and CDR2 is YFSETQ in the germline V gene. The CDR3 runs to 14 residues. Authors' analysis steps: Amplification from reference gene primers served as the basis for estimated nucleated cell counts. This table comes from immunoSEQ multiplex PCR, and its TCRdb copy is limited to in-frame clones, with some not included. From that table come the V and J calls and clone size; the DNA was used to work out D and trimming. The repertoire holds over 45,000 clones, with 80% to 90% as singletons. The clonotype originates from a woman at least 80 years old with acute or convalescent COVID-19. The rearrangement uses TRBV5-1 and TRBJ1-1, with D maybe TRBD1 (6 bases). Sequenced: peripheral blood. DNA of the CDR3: TGCGCCAGCAGCTTGGAGGGGGAGAACACTGAAGCTTTCTTT. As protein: CASSLEGENTEAFF.